A single sample is the source of the 13 T cell receptor beta chains below, sequenced in a study of T cells in narcolepsy. TCRdb's copy holds only in-frame clones and misses some; the assay was immunoSEQ multiplex PCR. Of around 16,000 clones in the sample, over 75% were seen once. Sequencing was performed on memory (CD45RA-) CD4+ T cells from blood. These receptors were obtained from a human donor in good health.

The chain joins TRBV6-1 to TRBJ2-3, with TRBD1 as a possible D gene (8 bases). Germline values: CDR1 MNHNS, CDR2 SASEGT. The V and J ends lost 10 bases and 1 base respectively, with 18 bases between them. CDR3 length equals 15 residues. The CDR3 loop is CATSTGAGGTDTQYF. CDR3 coding DNA: TGTGCCACCTCGACAGGGGCGGGAGGCACAGATACGCAGTATTTT.

This chain connects TRBV2 to TRBJ2-7; D unclear. The germline CDR1 and CDR2 sequences are SNHLY and FYNNEI. The CDR3 spans 15 residues. The V end lost 1 base, the J end lost 3 bases, and 13 bases lay between the germline ends. The CDR3 region has the DNA TGTGCCAGCAGTGAAGGGCGGACGGCCCTCTACGAGCAGTACTTC. It is translated as CASSEGRTALYEQYF.

The chain carries TRBV5-4 and TRBJ2-5, with 8 bases matching TRBD2. CDR3 length: 15 residues. Germline V gives CDR1 SGHNT, CDR2 YYREEE (reference sequence). Germline trimming cut 0 bases from V and 3 bases from J; bases unmatched to any gene: 4. The CDR3 here is CASSLGGLVEETQYF. The CDR3 DNA reads as TGTGCCAGCAGCTTGGGGGGACTAGTAGAAGAGACCCAGTACTTC.

The chain has TRBV30 and TRBJ2-5; D possibly corresponds to TRBD2 (6 bases). The V and J ends lost 0 bases and 5 bases respectively, with 16 bases between them. The CDR3 has 15 amino acids. CDR1 GTSNPN and CDR2 SVGIG come from the germline V gene (reference sequence). CDR3 amino acids: CAWSVGPTSGETQYF. The CDR3 nucleotides read TGTGCCTGGAGTGTCGGACCGACCAGCGGGGAGACCCAGTACTTC.

The chain links TRBV5-1 to TRBJ1-5; D uncertain. Germline values: CDR1 SGHRS, CDR2 YFSETQ. The CDR3 contains 15 residues. V lost 0 bases to trimming and J lost 0 bases, with 7 bases between them. The CDR3 spells CASSLDGFSNQPQHF. For the CDR3, the DNA is TGCGCCAGCAGCTTGGATGGTTTTAGCAATCAGCCCCAGCATTTT.

This chain joins TRBV7-2 and TRBJ2-6; D is possibly TRBD1 or TRBD2 (5 bases each). This CDR3 comprises 17 residues. Germline V gene lookup returns CDR1 SGHTA and CDR2 FQGNSA. V was cut by 5 bases and J by 1 base, with 15 bases left in between. The CDR3 DNA is TGTGCCAGCAGCCCCGGGGTCCCAGGGTCTGGGGCCAACGTCCTGACTTTC. Translated: CASSPGVPGSGANVLTF.

V usage is TRBV5-6 and J usage is TRBJ2-5; 8 bases are shared with TRBD1. V shed 3 bases and J 3 bases; nucleotides not matched to a gene: 4. Germline V CDR1 and CDR2: SGHDT, YYEEEE. The CDR3 is 14 residues long. CDR3 DNA: TGTGCCAGCAGCTCATTGACAGGGGAAGAGACCCAGTACTTC. Protein product: CASSSLTGEETQYF.

This sequence joins TRBV5-8 and TRBJ1-1; D not certain. The CDR3 contains 13 residues. Per germline, CDR1 SGHTS and CDR2 YDEGEE. The ends were cut back, 4 bases at V and 6 bases at J, with 13 bases in the middle. The CDR3 DNA is TGTGCCAGCAGCCCCCATCTGGGTCCTGAAGCTTTCTTT. It is translated as CASSPHLGPEAFF.

The chain has TRBV5-4 and TRBJ2-3, with no clear D. Trimming removed 0 bases at V and 0 bases at J, with 5 bases between. CDR1 is SGHNT and CDR2 is YYREEE in the germline V gene (reference sequence). The CDR3 length is 14 residues. CDR3 nucleotide sequence: TGTGCCAGCAGCTTGGACCCCAGCACAGATACGCAGTATTTT. Amino acid sequence: CASSLDPSTDTQYF.

The V call is TRBV29-1, the J call TRBJ2-3; 7 nucleotides line up with TRBD1. The germline CDR1 and CDR2 sequences are SQVTM and ANQGSEA. The trim removed 7 bases at V and 3 bases at J, leaving 10 bases unmatched. The CDR3 totals 14 residues. CDR3 sequence: CSASRGQSTDTQYF. Written as DNA, the CDR3 is TGCAGCGCATCAAGGGGGCAGTCGACAGATACGCAGTATTTT.

The gene calls are TRBV9 and TRBJ2-7, with D possibly called TRBD1 or TRBD2 (5 bases each). The V end was cut by 5 bases, the J end by 6 bases, with 15 bases between. The CDR3 extends over 13 amino acids. CDR1 and CDR2 (germline): SGDLS, YYNGEE. The CDR3 here is CASSNRDLGEQYF. CDR3 in DNA: TGTGCCAGCAGTAACCGGGACCTTGGCGAGCAGTACTTC. The full variable domain, rest sourced from reference TRBV9 and TRBJ2-7, is DSGVTQTPKHLITATGQRVTLRCSPRSGDLSVYWYQQSLDQGLQFLIQYYNGEERAKGNILERFSAQQFPDLHSELNLSSLELGDSALYFCASSNRDLGEQYFGPGTRLTVT.

The table lists this clone with a count of one. The chain uses TRBV29-1 and TRBJ1-1, with D possibly TRBD1 on 5 matching bases. V lost 4 bases and J lost 0, with 9 bases in between. This CDR3 spans 13 amino acids. From germline, CDR1 is SQVTM and CDR2 ANQGSEA. CDR3 region: CSVGRDLNTEAFF. The CDR3 DNA reads as TGCAGCGTTGGCCGGGACCTGAACACTGAAGCTTTCTTT.

The J gene is TRBJ1-2, the V gene TRBV15; D is unresolved. The CDR3 spans 12 residues. V was pared by 8 bases and J by 4 bases, with 11 bases between. Germline CDR1 and CDR2: LNHNV and YYDKDF (reference sequence). Here the CDR3 DNA reads TGTGCCACCGGTTCTCAGCGCTATGGCTACACCTTC. It translates to CATGSQRYGYTF.